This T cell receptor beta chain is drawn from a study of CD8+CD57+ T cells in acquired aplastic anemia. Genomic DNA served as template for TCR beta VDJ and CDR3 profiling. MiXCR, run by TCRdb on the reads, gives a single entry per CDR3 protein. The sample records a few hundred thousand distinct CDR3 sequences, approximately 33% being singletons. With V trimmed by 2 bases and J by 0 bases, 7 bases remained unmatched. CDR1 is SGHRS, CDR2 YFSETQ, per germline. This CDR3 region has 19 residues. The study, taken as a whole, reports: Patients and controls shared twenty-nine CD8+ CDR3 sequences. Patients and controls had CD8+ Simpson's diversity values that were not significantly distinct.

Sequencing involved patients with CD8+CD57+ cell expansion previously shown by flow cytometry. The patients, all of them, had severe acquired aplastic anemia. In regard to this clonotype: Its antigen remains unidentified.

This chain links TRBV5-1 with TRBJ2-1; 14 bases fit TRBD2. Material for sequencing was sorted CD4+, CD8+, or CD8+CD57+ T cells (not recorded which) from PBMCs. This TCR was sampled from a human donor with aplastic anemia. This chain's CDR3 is CASSLGLGTSGSSYNEQFF. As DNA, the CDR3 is TGCGCCAGCAGCTTAGGACTCGGGACTAGCGGGAGCTCCTACAATGAGCAGTTCTTC.